The T cell receptor (beta chain) under discussion was sequenced for a study of blood T cell repertoires in COVID-19. Study at large: Donors in the United States, Italy and Spain gave samples during acute or convalescent COVID-19. From T cells, B-cell-depleted T cells, or PBMCs came the material, which was cDNA or gDNA.

Per the original data handling: Amplification with reference gene primers provided the estimates of nucleated cell counts. The table came from immunoSEQ multiplex PCR; TCRdb's copy has only in-frame clones and leaves some out. V, J and clone size are taken as reported in that table, and D and trimming were inferred from the DNA itself. The sample shows over 150,000 clones, about 73% of them seen only once. The CDR3 totals 14 residues. The ends were cut back, 3 bases at V and 4 bases at J, with 12 bases in the middle. Germline V lookup: CDR1 MGHRA, CDR2 YSYEKL. J is TRBJ1-2 and V is TRBV4-1; D gene unclear. The specimen was peripheral blood. The receptor was isolated from a man of 80 years or more with acute or convalescent COVID-19. CDR3 bases: TGCGCCAGCAGCCAGCGCCTGGGCCCCTATGGCTACACCTTC. Its protein product is CASSQRLGPYGYTF.